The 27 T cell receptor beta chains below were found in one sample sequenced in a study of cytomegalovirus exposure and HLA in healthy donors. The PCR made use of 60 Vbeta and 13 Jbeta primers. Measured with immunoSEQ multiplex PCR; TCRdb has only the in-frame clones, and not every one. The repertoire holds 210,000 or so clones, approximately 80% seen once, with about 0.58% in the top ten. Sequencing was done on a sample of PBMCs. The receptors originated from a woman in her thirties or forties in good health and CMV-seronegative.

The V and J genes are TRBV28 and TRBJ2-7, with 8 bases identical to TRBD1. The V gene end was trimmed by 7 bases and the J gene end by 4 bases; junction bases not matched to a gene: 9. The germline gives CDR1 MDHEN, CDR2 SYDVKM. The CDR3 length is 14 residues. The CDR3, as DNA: TGTGCCAGCACTAACCCACAGGGGGGATACGAGCAGTACTTC. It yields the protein CASTNPQGGYEQYF.

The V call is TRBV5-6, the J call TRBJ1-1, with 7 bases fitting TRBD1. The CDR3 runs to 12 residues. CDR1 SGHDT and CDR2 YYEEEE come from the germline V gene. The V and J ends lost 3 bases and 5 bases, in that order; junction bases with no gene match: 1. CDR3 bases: TGTGCCAGCAGCTCCAGGGGGACTGAAGCTTTCTTT. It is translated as CASSSRGTEAFF.

CDR3: CASSSSGGVSNQPQHF. CDR3 DNA: TGTGCCAGCAGTTCTTCAGGGGGAGTCAGCAATCAGCCCCAGCATTTT. This rearrangement joins TRBV6-6 to TRBJ1-5; 7 nucleotides match TRBD1. V shed 4 bases, J shed 1 base, and the junction held 7 bases outside the gene matches. Germline loops: CDR1 MNHNY, CDR2 SVGAGI (reference sequence). The CDR3 extends over 16 amino acids.

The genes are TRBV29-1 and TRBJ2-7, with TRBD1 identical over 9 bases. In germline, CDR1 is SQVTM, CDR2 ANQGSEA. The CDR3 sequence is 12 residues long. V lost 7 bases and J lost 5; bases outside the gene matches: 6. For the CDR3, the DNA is TGCAGCGCTAGGACAGGGGAGGACGAGCAGTACTTC. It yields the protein CSARTGEDEQYF.

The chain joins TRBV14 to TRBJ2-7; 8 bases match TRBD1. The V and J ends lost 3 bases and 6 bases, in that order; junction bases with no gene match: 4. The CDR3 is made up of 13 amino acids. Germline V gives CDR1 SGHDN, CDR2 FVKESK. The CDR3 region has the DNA TGTGCCAGCAGCCAGGACAGGGTAACCGAGCAGTACTTC. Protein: CASSQDRVTEQYF.

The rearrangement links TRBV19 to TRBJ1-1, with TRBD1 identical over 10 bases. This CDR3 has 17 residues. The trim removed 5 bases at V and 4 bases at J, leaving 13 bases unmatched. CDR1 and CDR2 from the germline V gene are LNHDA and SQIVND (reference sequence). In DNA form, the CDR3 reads TGTGCCAGTAGTCCCGAAGGGGACAGGGGCCCTACCACTGAAGCTTTCTTT. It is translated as CASSPEGDRGPTTEAFF.

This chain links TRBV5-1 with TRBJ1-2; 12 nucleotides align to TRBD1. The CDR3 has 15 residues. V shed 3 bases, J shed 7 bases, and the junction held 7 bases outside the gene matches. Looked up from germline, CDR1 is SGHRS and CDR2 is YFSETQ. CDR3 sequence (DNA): TGCGCCAGCAGCTGGGGGGGACAGGGGGCCGCTGGCTACACCTTC. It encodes CASSWGGQGAAGYTF.

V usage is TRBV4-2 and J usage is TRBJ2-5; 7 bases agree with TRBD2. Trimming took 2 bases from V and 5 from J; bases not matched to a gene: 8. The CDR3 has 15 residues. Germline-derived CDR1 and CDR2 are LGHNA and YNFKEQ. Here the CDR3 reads CASSQRAGIKETQYF. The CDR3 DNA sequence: TGTGCCAGCAGCCAACGAGCGGGGATAAAGGAGACCCAGTACTTC.

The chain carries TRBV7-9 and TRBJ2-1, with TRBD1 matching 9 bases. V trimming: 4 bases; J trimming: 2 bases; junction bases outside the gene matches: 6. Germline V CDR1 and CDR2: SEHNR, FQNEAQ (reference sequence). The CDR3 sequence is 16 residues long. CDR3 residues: CASSWSDRGTYNEQFF. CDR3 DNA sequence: TGTGCCAGCAGCTGGAGTGACAGGGGGACCTACAATGAGCAGTTCTTC.

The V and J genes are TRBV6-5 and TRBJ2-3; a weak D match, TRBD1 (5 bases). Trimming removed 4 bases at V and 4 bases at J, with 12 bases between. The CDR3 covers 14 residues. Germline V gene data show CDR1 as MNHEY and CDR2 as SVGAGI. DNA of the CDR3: TGTGCCAGCAGTTTCCTATCAGGGTCAGATACGCAGTATTTT. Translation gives CASSFLSGSDTQYF.

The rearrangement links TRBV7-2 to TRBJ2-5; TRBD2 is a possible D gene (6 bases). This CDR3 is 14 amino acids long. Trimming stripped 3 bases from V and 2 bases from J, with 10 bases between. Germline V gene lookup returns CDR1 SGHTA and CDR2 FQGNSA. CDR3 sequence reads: CASSLGRGQETQYF. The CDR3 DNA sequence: TGTGCCAGCAGCTTGGGCCGGGGGCAAGAGACCCAGTACTTC.

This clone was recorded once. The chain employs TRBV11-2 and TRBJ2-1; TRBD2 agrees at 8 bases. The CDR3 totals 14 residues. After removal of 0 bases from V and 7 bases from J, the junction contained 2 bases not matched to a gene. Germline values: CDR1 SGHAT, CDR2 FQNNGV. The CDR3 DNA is TGTGCCAGCAGCTTAGATCGGGGGGGGAATGAGCAGTTCTTC. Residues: CASSLDRGGNEQFF. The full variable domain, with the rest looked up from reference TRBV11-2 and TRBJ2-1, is EAGVAQSPRYKIIEKRQSVAFWCNPISGHATLYWYQQILGQGPKLLIQFQNNGVVDDSQLPKDRFSAERLKGVDSTLKIQPAKLEDSAVYLCASSLDRGGNEQFFGPGTRLTVL.

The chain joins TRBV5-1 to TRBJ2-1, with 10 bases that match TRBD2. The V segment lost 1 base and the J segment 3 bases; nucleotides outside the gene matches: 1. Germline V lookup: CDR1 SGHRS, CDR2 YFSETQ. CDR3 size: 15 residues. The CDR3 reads CASSLRTSGYNEQFF. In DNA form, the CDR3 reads TGCGCCAGCAGCTTGAGGACTAGCGGCTACAATGAGCAGTTCTTC.

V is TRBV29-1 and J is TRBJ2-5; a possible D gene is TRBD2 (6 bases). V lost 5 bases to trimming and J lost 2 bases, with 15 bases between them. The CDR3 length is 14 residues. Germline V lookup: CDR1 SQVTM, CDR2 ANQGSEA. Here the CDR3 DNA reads TGCAGCGTTTCGCCCCGGGGGACTCAAGAGACCCAGTACTTC. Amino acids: CSVSPRGTQETQYF.

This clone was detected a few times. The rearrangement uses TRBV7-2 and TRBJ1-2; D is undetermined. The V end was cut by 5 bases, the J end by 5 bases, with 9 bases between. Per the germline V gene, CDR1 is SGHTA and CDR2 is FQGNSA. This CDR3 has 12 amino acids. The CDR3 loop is CASSPGDYGYTF. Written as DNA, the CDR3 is TGTGCCAGCAGCCCGGGAGATTATGGCTACACCTTC.

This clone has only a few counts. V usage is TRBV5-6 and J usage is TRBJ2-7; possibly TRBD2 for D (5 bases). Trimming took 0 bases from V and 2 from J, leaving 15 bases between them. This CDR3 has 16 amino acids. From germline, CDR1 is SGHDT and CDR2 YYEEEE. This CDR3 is CASSLGAGGAPYEQYF. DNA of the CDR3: TGTGCCAGCAGCTTGGGGGCGGGCGGAGCGCCCTACGAGCAGTACTTC.

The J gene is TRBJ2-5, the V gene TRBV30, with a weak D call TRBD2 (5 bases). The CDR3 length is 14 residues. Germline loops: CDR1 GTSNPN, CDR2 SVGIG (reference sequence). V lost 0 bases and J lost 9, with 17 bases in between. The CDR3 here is CAWSVSAAAASQYF. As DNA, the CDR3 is TGTGCCTGGAGTGTCTCCGCTGCAGCGGCGTCCCAGTACTTC.

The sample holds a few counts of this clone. CDR3 protein: CASSQETSGANVLTF. The CDR3 DNA is TGCGCCAGCAGCCAAGAGACAAGCGGGGCCAACGTCCTGACTTTC. The gene calls are TRBV4-3 and TRBJ2-6, with no clear D. V was shortened by 0 bases and J by 4 bases, with 7 bases between the two germline ends. The CDR3 covers 15 residues. Germline V gene lookup returns CDR1 LGHNA and CDR2 YSLEER.

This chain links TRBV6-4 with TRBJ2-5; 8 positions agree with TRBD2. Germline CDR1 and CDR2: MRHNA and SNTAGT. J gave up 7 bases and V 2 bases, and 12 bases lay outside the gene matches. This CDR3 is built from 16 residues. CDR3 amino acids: CASSDQGTSREWTQYF. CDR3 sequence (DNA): TGTGCCAGCAGTGACCAAGGGACTAGTAGAGAATGGACCCAGTACTTC.

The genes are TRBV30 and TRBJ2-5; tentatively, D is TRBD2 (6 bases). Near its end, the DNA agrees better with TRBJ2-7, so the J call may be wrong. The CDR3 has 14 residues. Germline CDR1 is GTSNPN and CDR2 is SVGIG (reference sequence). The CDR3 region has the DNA TGTGCCTGGAAGGTAGGGACTCCCACCTACGAGCAGTACTTC. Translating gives CAWKVGTPTYEQYF.

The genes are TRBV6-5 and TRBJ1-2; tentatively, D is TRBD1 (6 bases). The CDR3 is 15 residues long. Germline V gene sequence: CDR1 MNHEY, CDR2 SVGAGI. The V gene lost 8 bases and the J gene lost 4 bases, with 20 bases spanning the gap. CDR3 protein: CASRTTGIERYGYTF. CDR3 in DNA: TGTGCCAGCCGAACCACAGGGATTGAGCGCTATGGCTACACCTTC.

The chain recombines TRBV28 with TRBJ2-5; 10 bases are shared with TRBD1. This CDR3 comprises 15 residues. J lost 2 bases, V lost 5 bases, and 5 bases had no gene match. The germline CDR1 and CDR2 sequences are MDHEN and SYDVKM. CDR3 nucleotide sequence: TGTGCCAGCAGTCCCCGGACAGGGGGGCAAGAGACCCAGTACTTC. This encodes CASSPRTGGQETQYF.

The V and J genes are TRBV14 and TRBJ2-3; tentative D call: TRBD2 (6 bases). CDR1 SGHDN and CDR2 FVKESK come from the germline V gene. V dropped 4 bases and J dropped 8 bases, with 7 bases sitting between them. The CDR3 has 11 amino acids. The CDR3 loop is CASSRAGTQYF. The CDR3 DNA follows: TGTGCCAGCAGCCGAGCGGGTACGCAGTATTTT.

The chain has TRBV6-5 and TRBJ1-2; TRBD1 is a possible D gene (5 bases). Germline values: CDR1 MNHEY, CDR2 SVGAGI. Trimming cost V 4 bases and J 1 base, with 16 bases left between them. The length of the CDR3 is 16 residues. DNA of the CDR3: TGTGCCAGCAGTTTTCTACGGGGGGGGGATAACTATGGCTACACCTTC. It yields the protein CASSFLRGGDNYGYTF.

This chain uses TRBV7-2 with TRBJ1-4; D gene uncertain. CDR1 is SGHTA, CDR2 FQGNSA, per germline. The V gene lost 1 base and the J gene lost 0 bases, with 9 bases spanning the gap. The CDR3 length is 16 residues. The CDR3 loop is CASSLEMVATNEKLFF. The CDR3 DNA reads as TGTGCCAGCAGCTTAGAGATGGTAGCAACTAATGAAAAACTGTTTTTT.

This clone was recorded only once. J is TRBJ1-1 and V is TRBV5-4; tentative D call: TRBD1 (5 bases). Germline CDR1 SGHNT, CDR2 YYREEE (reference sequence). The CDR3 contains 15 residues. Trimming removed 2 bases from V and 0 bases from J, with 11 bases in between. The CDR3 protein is CASSFARGMNTEAFF. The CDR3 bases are TGTGCCAGCAGCTTCGCTCGGGGGATGAACACTGAAGCTTTCTTT.

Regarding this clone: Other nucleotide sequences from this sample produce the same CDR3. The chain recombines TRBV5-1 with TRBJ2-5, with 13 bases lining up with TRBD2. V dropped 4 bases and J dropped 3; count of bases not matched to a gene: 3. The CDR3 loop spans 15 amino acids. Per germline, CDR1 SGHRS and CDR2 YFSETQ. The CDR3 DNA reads TGCGCCAGCAGCAGGGGGACTAGCGGGAAAGAGACCCAGTACTTC. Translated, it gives CASSRGTSGKETQYF.